The clone carrying this TCR beta chain was counted between two and nine times. Its target is not known. The germline V gene encodes CDR1 SNHLY and CDR2 FYNNEI. Trimming removed 8 bases from V and 7 bases from J; junction bases left unmatched: 11. The CDR3 extends over 14 amino acids. Investigators reverse transcribed all isolated RNA, so they sequenced expressed TCRB transcripts. Produced via immunoSEQ multiplex PCR; TCRdb's table is partial and in-frame only. Here the sample spans 350,000 to 400,000 clones, about 14% being singletons. The record originates from a study of beta chain features in type 1 diabetes. Regarding the study as a whole: Resolution of whether HLA type affects TCRB rearrangement was not achieved here.

The TCR sequence derives from a woman aged 18-35 years in good health. This chain connects TRBV2 to TRBJ2-1; TRBD2 aligns across 7 bases. The sequenced sample consisted of naive CD4+ T cells from blood. The CDR3 region is CASRRREGGNEQFF. CDR3 DNA sequence: TGTGCCAGCCGCCGCCGAGAGGGAGGGAATGAGCAGTTCTTC.